The T cell receptor (beta chain) described here comes from a study of T cells expressing NK-cell markers. The germline V gene has CDR1 SQVTM and CDR2 ANQGSEA. CDR3 length equals 15 residues. TCRdb re-called the 5' RACE reads; every CDR3 protein appears as one record, without DNA. Here the sample table reports about 260,000 distinct CDR3 sequences. The clonotype was recovered from a woman aged 18 to 75 in good health. This sequence joins TRBV29-1 and TRBJ1-2. Sequencing was done on a sample of blood T cells: a sorted CD56 or NKG2C T cell subset, CD4+ or CD8+ T cells, or bulk PBMC T cells (not recorded which). CDR3 region: CSVAEAPSRNYGYTF.